This TCR beta chain was documented in a study of T cell responses to AZD1222 COVID-19 vaccine (dated by TCRdb to 2020 to 2022). As for the study more broadly: AZD1222 recipients whose second dose came at about 4 weeks and those whose second dose came at about 12 weeks were combined into one group, since spike-specific TCR depth and breadth did not differ between the two schedules. TCR sequencing covered over 230 trial participants: around 210 given two doses of AZD1222 and about 26 given two doses of MenACWY control vaccine. Trial participants were enrolled by age into subgroups of 18-55, 56-69 and 70-plus years, and about 150, 27 and 61 TCR-sequenced participants, respectively, were included in these subgroups.

Read against the paper, the sample's time point label means: baseline before first vaccination. Samples from vaccinated people were obtained from the UK trials COV001 and COV002, which included a single-blind randomized controlled phase 2/3 trial of AZD1222 (ChAdOx1 nCoV-19) in healthy adults. For TCRbeta chain sequencing, PBMC samples from trial participants were taken at day 0 and at day 28 after the second dose. The CDR3 regions of human TCRbeta chains were analyzed by immunosequencing. Per the original workflow: TCRs in the repertoires were compared against a reference library of SARS-CoV-2-specific TCRs that had been generated with the MIRA antigen-specificity platform. Breadth meant the fraction of unique TCRs that were SARS-CoV-2-associated, whereas depth meant the fraction of total T cells that were SARS-CoV-2-associated. Each spike-specific TCR was assigned to its reactive spike region and to a CD4 or CD8 class using the MIRA data. Log10-transformed breadth and depth values were compared by one-way ANOVA with Sidak's multiple comparisons tests. Drawn from immuneACCESS, this table holds only the in-frame rearrangements with V and J called that TCRdb kept. Clones are partly lost; checked studies trace under half to an unresolved V gene and leave the rest unexplained. V, J and clone size are taken as reported in that table, and D and trimming were inferred from the DNA itself. A total of over 75,000 clones appear in this sample, around 90% of them only once. Of the sample, about 2.2% is held by the ten largest clones.

Paper-wide results and their limitations: Because no samples from the day 14 peak response were available, repertoires could be characterized only after the peak T cell response. A significant rise in spike-specific TCR breadth and depth was observed after two AZD1222 doses relative to day 0 and relative to MenACWY recipients. Conclusions about previously exposed vaccinees were limited because only five to seven AZD1222 recipients were SARS-CoV-2 seropositive at baseline. Participants were mostly white British, with more females than males. The authors suggested clonal diversity may have been underestimated. The 56-69-year group was small, and its depth increase did not reach significance, likely because of low power. Reportedly, almost half of the unique spike-specific TCRs recognized epitopes lying outside the regions that are mutated in the B.1.351 and B.1.1.7 variants. The whole spike protein was spanned by vaccine-associated CD4 TCRs, and dominant responses were seen in regions 160-218 and 743-854.

To note about this clone: It lacks a known antigen. Per-base quality was not reported, and no clone a single base away is much larger than it.

From cysteine to phenylalanine, the CDR3 is 13 amino acids long. The read is trimmed to its CDR3 DNA, 39 bases read in frame from base 1. V is pruned by 4 bases and J by 7 bases, leaving 6 bases of the junction without a gene match. The sample was peripheral blood, taken on day 0 of AZD1222 vaccination. The receptor chain draws on TRBV12-3 or TRBV12-4 and TRBJ1-2, and 7 bases in between align with TRBD1. The clonotype originates from an adult in good health. The CDR3 protein sequence reads: CASSSRQGSGYTF. In nucleotide form, the sequence is TGTGCCAGCAGTTCCAGACAGGGCTCTGGCTACACCTTC.